The present T cell receptor (beta chain) was sequenced within a study of CD8 T cells in Susac syndrome. On the study more broadly: Each patient with Susac syndrome, at the time of blood draw, was therapy-naive, on corticosteroids, or on intravenous immunoglobulin alone.

Reverse transcription used about 0.45 to 1 ug RNA and random hexamers. TCRdb passed the immunoSEQ multiplex PCR reads through MiXCR, listing each CDR3 protein once. The sample contains roughly 160,000 distinct CDR3 sequences, more than 95% of which appear only once. Germline V lookup: CDR1 KGHSH, CDR2 LQKENI. V was pared by 3 bases and J by 14 bases, with 20 bases between. The CDR3 spans 15 residues. The chain combines TRBV18 with TRBJ1-6; D is perhaps TRBD1 (6 bases). Sequencing was performed on CD4+ T cells from PBMCs. The sequence derives from a human donor with Susac syndrome. CDR3 sequence: CASSPQRAGGAALHF. The DNA for the CDR3 is TGTGCCAGCTCACCCCAGAGGGCCGGGGGGGCGGCCCTCCACTTT. Based on the CDR3 plus reference TRBV18 and TRBJ1-6, the full variable domain is NAGVMQNPRHLVRRRGQEARLRCSPMKGHSHVYWYRQLPEEGLKFMVYLQKENIIDESGMPKERFSAEFPKEGPSILRIQQVVRGDSAAYFCASSPQRAGGAALHFGNGTRLTVT.